This entry lists 31 T cell receptor beta chains sequenced from one sample in a study of shared clonotypes between healthy human individuals (dated by TCRdb to about 2020). Libraries came from the immunoSEQ multiplex PCR assay. TCRdb mirrors the immuneACCESS table, restricted to in-frame sequences. Some clones are absent from its copies; in checked studies, under half trace to an unresolved V gene, and the reason for the others is unknown. The table for this sample lists around 100,000 clones; around 71% of them were counted only once. The leading ten clones occupy around 25% of the sample. Sequencing input: memory CD8+ T cells sorted from blood. This sample's cell subset or site label indicates: CD45RO+ cells pooled with CCR7-negative TemRA cells. The receptors come from a woman aged 25 to 39 in good health.

The chain links TRBV9 to TRBJ2-7; 12 nucleotides line up with TRBD2. Germline V gives CDR1 SGDLS, CDR2 YYNGEE. The length of the CDR3 is 14 residues. The V gene end was trimmed by 3 bases and the J gene end by 5 bases; junction bases not matched to a gene: 3. The CDR3 is CASSASGRADEQYF. The CDR3 DNA is TGTGCCAGCAGCGCTAGCGGGAGGGCCGACGAGCAGTACTTC.

This chain uses TRBV11-2 with TRBJ2-5; maybe TRBD2 (6 bases). The ends were cut back, 3 bases at V and 4 bases at J, with 15 bases in the middle. The CDR3 loop spans 15 amino acids. The germline gives CDR1 SGHAT, CDR2 FQNNGV. CDR3 amino acids: CASSFQVGGTETQYF. CDR3 coding DNA: TGTGCCAGCAGCTTCCAGGTGGGAGGAACAGAGACCCAGTACTTC.

The chain joins TRBV15 to TRBJ2-3, with 13 bases fitting TRBD2. CDR1 is LNHNV, CDR2 YYDKDF, per germline (reference sequence). The CDR3 is made up of 16 amino acids. J gave up 7 bases and V 2 bases, and 6 bases lay outside the gene matches. The CDR3 DNA sequence: TGTGCCACCAGCAGACGGACTAGCGGGAGATTGTATACGCAGTATTTT. This codes for CATSRRTSGRLYTQYF.

The table lists this clone with a few counts. The chain joins TRBV6-1 to TRBJ2-3; D tentatively reads TRBD1 or TRBD2 (5 bases each). Germline-derived CDR1 and CDR2 are MNHNS and SASEGT. CDR3 length: 13 residues. Trimming took 7 bases from V and 4 from J, leaving 12 bases between them. The CDR3 protein is CASTMGESDTQYF. Written as DNA, the CDR3 is TGTGCCAGCACTATGGGGGAATCAGATACGCAGTATTTT.

V usage is TRBV27 and J usage is TRBJ2-1; perhaps D is TRBD1 or TRBD2 (5 bases each). Germline CDR1 MNHEY, CDR2 SMNVEV (reference sequence). The CDR3 is 11 amino acids. V lost 3 bases and J 9 bases, leaving 6 bases between the germline ends. The CDR3 is CASSLGTEQFF. CDR3 in DNA: TGTGCCAGCAGTTTGGGGACTGAGCAGTTCTTC.

The chain employs TRBV5-4 and TRBJ2-1; TRBD2 matches at 8 bases. Germline values: CDR1 SGHNT, CDR2 YYREEE (reference sequence). J gave up 4 bases and V 4 bases, and 7 bases lay outside the gene matches. The CDR3 loop spans 15 amino acids. The chain's CDR3 is CASSRPLAAYNEQFF. CDR3 nucleotides: TGTGCCAGCAGCCGCCCACTAGCGGCTTACAATGAGCAGTTCTTC.

This chain uses TRBV6-1 with TRBJ2-6; a weak D match, TRBD1 (6 bases). Between the trimmed V and J ends, which lost 6 bases and 0 bases, there was a span of 9 bases. Per germline, CDR1 MNHNS and CDR2 SASEGT. The CDR3 has 15 amino acids. This CDR3 reads CASSLDSSGANVLTF. The CDR3 nucleotides are TGTGCCAGCAGCCTGGACAGCTCTGGGGCCAACGTCCTGACTTTC.

Worth noting for this clone: The same CDR3 can be traced to other DNA sequences in this sample. J is TRBJ2-5 and V is TRBV9, with D possibly matching TRBD2 (5 bases). V lost 0 bases and J lost 1, with 7 bases in between. Germline-derived CDR1 and CDR2 are SGDLS and YYNGEE. The CDR3 totals 14 residues. Here the CDR3 DNA reads TGTGCCAGCAGCGTAGCGGGGTCCCAAGAGACCCAGTACTTC. Translating it yields CASSVAGSQETQYF.

This clone has more than one count but fewer than ten. This chain links TRBV4-1 with TRBJ1-2; D remains unclear. The CDR3 runs to 16 residues. Trimming took off 0 bases at V and 4 bases at J, with 15 bases between the two ends. CDR1 and CDR2 (germline): MGHRA, YSYEKL. This chain's CDR3 is CASSQEVGSSSYGYTF. The CDR3 DNA reads TGCGCCAGCAGCCAAGAGGTGGGGTCCTCCTCCTATGGCTACACCTTC.

The chain is built from TRBV11-3 and TRBJ2-2, with 7 nucleotides matching TRBD2. Germline CDR1 reads SGHNT; CDR2 reads YENEEA. V was clipped by 6 bases and J by 5 bases; unmatched bases: 6. The CDR3 runs 14 residues. This chain's CDR3 is CASSRGDLTGELFF. The CDR3 nucleotides are TGTGCCAGCAGTCGGGGGGACCTTACCGGGGAGCTGTTTTTT.

This clone has a count of ten or more. The V and J genes are TRBV28 and TRBJ2-7; D might be TRBD1 (6 bases). The CDR3 spans 15 residues. The germline V and J ends were trimmed by 5 bases and 6 bases, with 20 bases remaining between them. Germline V gene lookup returns CDR1 MDHEN and CDR2 SYDVKM. CDR3 sequence reads: CASSPITGFQREQYF. CDR3 DNA sequence: TGTGCCAGCAGTCCGATTACAGGGTTTCAGCGCGAGCAGTACTTC.

This clone was counted a few times. V and J are TRBV25-1 and TRBJ2-5, with 11 bases aligning to TRBD2. CDR1 and CDR2 (germline): MGHDK, SYGVNS. CDR3 size: 16 residues. The trim removed 0 bases at V and 3 bases at J, leaving 3 bases unmatched. The CDR3 sequence: CASSEYPSGRKETQYF. CDR3 in DNA: TGTGCCAGCAGTGAATATCCTAGCGGGAGGAAAGAGACCCAGTACTTC. Supplemented by reference TRBV25-1 and TRBJ2-5, the full variable domain reads EADIYQTPRYLVIGTGKKITLECSQTMGHDKMYWYQQDPGMELHLIHYSYGVNSTEKGDLSSESTVSRIRTEHFPLTLESARPSHTSQYLCASSEYPSGRKETQYFGPGTRLLVL.

This clone has a count of ten or more. The rearrangement uses TRBV5-6 and TRBJ1-1; D not resolved. Germline V CDR1 and CDR2: SGHDT, YYEEEE. The CDR3 runs to 13 residues. The V and J ends lost 0 bases and 3 bases respectively, with 6 bases between them. DNA for the CDR3: TGTGCCAGCAGCTTGGCCCATGACACTGAAGCTTTCTTT. Its translation is CASSLAHDTEAFF.

The gene calls are TRBV9 and TRBJ2-7; D is perhaps TRBD2 (6 bases). The CDR3 loop spans 13 amino acids. V lost 1 base, J lost 6 bases, and 11 bases lay in between. Germline V gene data show CDR1 as SGDLS and CDR2 as YYNGEE. Here the CDR3 reads CASSVLVGGEQYF. CDR3 sequence (DNA): TGTGCCAGCAGCGTATTGGTCGGGGGCGAGCAGTACTTC.

This clone turned up a few times. The rearrangement links TRBV7-8 to TRBJ1-3; D remains unclear. This CDR3 has 15 amino acids. Trimming removed 5 bases from V and 0 bases from J, with 11 bases in between. CDR1 is SGHVS and CDR2 is FQNEAQ in the germline V gene. As DNA, the CDR3 is TGTGCCAGCAGCGCGTCCAGGAGCTCTGGAAACACCATATATTTT. It encodes CASSASRSSGNTIYF.

For the CDR3, the DNA is TGTGCCAGCAGCATCACCCCGGGACTAGTTTTTACCGGGGAGCTGTTTTTT. Encoded protein: CASSITPGLVFTGELFF. The V gene is TRBV27, the J gene TRBJ2-2; 8 bases line up with TRBD2. The CDR3 loop spans 17 amino acids. The V and J ends lost 6 bases and 5 bases, in that order; junction bases with no gene match: 14. Germline CDR1 and CDR2: MNHEY and SMNVEV (reference sequence).

The CDR3 reads CASSLPGSYEQYF. CDR3 DNA sequence: TGTGCCAGCAGTTTGCCGGGGTCCTACGAGCAGTACTTC. The V and J genes are TRBV25-1 and TRBJ2-7, with a tentative D call TRBD2 (5 bases). Trimming stripped 5 bases from V and 1 base from J, with 9 bases between. CDR3 size: 13 residues. CDR1 is MGHDK and CDR2 is SYGVNS in the germline V gene.

This clone occurred many times. The chain recombines TRBV13 with TRBJ2-1; TRBD2 matches 7 bases. CDR3 size: 15 residues. V shed 4 bases, J shed 4 bases, and the junction held 7 bases outside the gene matches. Looked up from germline, CDR1 is PRHDT and CDR2 is FYEKMQ (reference sequence). The CDR3 spells CASSSSGGGYNEQFF. CDR3 nucleotide sequence: TGTGCCAGCAGCTCCTCCGGGGGAGGGTACAATGAGCAGTTCTTC.

This rearrangement joins TRBV7-9 to TRBJ2-7; 7 bases fit TRBD2. V shed 5 bases and J 3 bases; nucleotides not matched to a gene: 10. This CDR3 is built from 15 residues. Per germline, CDR1 SEHNR and CDR2 FQNEAQ (reference sequence). CDR3 in amino acids: CASSPMGGRFYEQYF. The DNA of the CDR3 is TGTGCCAGCAGCCCCATGGGAGGGAGATTCTACGAGCAGTACTTC.

The chain combines TRBV19 with TRBJ2-7, with D perhaps matching TRBD1 (5 bases). This CDR3 has 13 amino acids. Germline loops: CDR1 LNHDA, CDR2 SQIVND (reference sequence). V was cut by 6 bases and J by 2 bases, with 11 bases left in between. CDR3 sequence (DNA): TGTGCCAGTAGCCAGCCAGGGCCCTACGAGCAGTACTTC. Translation gives CASSQPGPYEQYF.

This chain joins TRBV28 and TRBJ2-5; 7 nucleotides align to TRBD2. In germline, CDR1 is MDHEN, CDR2 SYDVKM. V trimming: 6 bases; J trimming: 5 bases; junction bases outside the gene matches: 12. CDR3 length: 15 amino acids. CDR3 sequence: CASRRAGDGRETQYF. Here the CDR3 DNA reads TGTGCCAGCAGGCGGGCTGGGGACGGGAGGGAGACCCAGTACTTC.

This chain connects TRBV7-9 to TRBJ2-3, with D tentatively TRBD2 (6 bases). CDR1 and CDR2 (germline): SEHNR, FQNEAQ (reference sequence). Between the trimmed V and J ends, which lost 4 bases and 0 bases, there was a span of 14 bases. The CDR3 has 16 amino acids. The CDR3 loop reads CASSSPASVSTDTQYF. As DNA, the CDR3 is TGTGCCAGCAGCTCCCCCGCTAGCGTCAGCACAGATACGCAGTATTTT.

V gene TRBV18 combines with J gene TRBJ1-5, with D tentatively TRBD1 (6 bases). The CDR3 length is 13 residues. CDR1 and CDR2 from the germline V gene are KGHSH and LQKENI. V lost 4 bases to trimming and J lost 8 bases, with 12 bases between them. The CDR3 reads CASSRDIGEPQHF. As DNA, the CDR3 is TGTGCCAGCTCACGGGACATTGGGGAGCCCCAGCATTTT. Looking up the rest from reference TRBV18 and TRBJ1-5 gives the full variable domain: NAGVMQNPRHLVRRRGQEARLRCSPMKGHSHVYWYRQLPEEGLKFMVYLQKENIIDESGMPKERFSAEFPKEGPSILRIQQVVRGDSAAYFCASSRDIGEPQHFGDGTRLSIL.

J is TRBJ1-2 and V is TRBV5-1; 9 positions agree with TRBD1. The germline gives CDR1 SGHRS, CDR2 YFSETQ. The CDR3 runs 15 residues. The trim removed 1 base at V and 4 bases at J, leaving 5 bases unmatched. CDR3 coding DNA: TGCGCCAGCAGCTTGCTTGACAGGGGGGCCTATGGCTACACCTTC. It translates to CASSLLDRGAYGYTF. Complete variable domain (other parts from reference TRBV5-1 and TRBJ1-2): KAGVTQTPRYLIKTRGQQVTLSCSPISGHRSVSWYQQTPGQGLQFLFEYFSETQRNKGNFPGRFSGRQFSNSRSEMNVSTLELGDSALYLCASSLLDRGAYGYTFGSGTRLTVV.

J is TRBJ1-1 and V is TRBV29-1; TRBD1 is a possible D gene (6 bases). Germline CDR1 SQVTM, CDR2 ANQGSEA. This CDR3 is built from 15 residues. V lost 1 base to trimming and J lost 4 bases, with 16 bases between them. CDR3 nucleotides: TGCAGCGTTGAAGGGGGGCGAATCAGGAGCACTGAAGCTTTCTTT. The encoded protein is CSVEGGRIRSTEAFF.

The chain has TRBV1 and TRBJ2-6; the table names TRBD1, a call not compared with the DNA. TRBV1 is noted as a pseudogene. The CDR3 extends over 17 amino acids. The DNA of the CDR3 is TGCACCAGCAGCAATGGTTGTGCACAAAGTCGGGCCAACGTCCTGACTTTC. It codes for CTSSNGCAQSRANVLTF.

CDR3 amino acids: CASSPSGRLNYEQYF. The CDR3 DNA follows: TGTGCCAGCAGCCCCTCGGGCAGGCTCAACTACGAGCAGTACTTC. J is TRBJ2-7 and V is TRBV7-6; D remains unclear. Trimming cost V 5 bases and J 3 bases, with 17 bases left between them. Germline V gene data show CDR1 as SGHVS and CDR2 as FNYEAQ. The CDR3 has 15 amino acids.

The genes are TRBV25-1 and TRBJ2-7; a weak D match, TRBD2 (5 bases). This CDR3 is 17 amino acids long. Deletions cut 3 bases from V and 3 bases from J, with 21 bases between. Germline loops: CDR1 MGHDK, CDR2 SYGVNS. The CDR3 region is CASSDLSSGRGIYEQYF. CDR3 nucleotides: TGTGCCAGCAGTGACCTCTCCAGCGGAAGAGGAATCTACGAGCAGTACTTC.

The chain combines TRBV4-1 with TRBJ2-3, with D possibly matching TRBD2 (6 bases). V lost 1 base and J 0 bases, leaving 17 bases between the germline ends. The CDR3 spans 18 residues. Germline V CDR1 and CDR2: MGHRA, YSYEKL. CDR3 sequence: CASSQGLQWGTSTDTQYF. The DNA of the CDR3 is TGCGCCAGCAGCCAAGGCCTCCAATGGGGGACTAGCACAGATACGCAGTATTTT.

This clone was seen repeatedly, ten times or more. V usage is TRBV28 and J usage is TRBJ2-6, with D uncertain. Germline V gene sequence: CDR1 MDHEN, CDR2 SYDVKM. V lost 4 bases and J lost 4, with 14 bases in between. The CDR3 has 16 amino acids. This CDR3 is CASSSTLGSGANVLTF. Here the CDR3 DNA reads TGTGCCAGCAGTTCTACGCTCGGGTCCGGGGCCAACGTCCTGACTTTC. The full variable domain, completed using reference TRBV28 and TRBJ2-6, is DVKVTQSSRYLVKRTGEKVFLECVQDMDHENMFWYRQDPGLGLRLIYFSYDVKMKEKGDIPEGYSVSREKKERFSLILESASTNQTSMYLCASSSTLGSGANVLTFGAGSRLTVL.

This sequence joins TRBV2 and TRBJ2-5, with 8 nucleotides matching TRBD2. TRBJ2-7 explains the end of the DNA better; the J call may be wrong. CDR3 length equals 15 residues. Per the germline V gene, CDR1 is SNHLY and CDR2 is FYNNEI. The CDR3 nucleotides read TGTGCCAGCAGTGAAGTTCCGGGAGGGCCTTACGAGCAGTACTTC. Translating gives CASSEVPGGPYEQYF.